This TCR beta chain came from a study of Ad26.COV2.S vaccination and SARS-CoV-2 variants. In the study overall: By the intramuscular route, Ad26.COV2.S was given once, or twice 56 days apart.

Study conclusions and caveats: Considerable breadth of spike-specific CD8+ and CD4+ T cell responses has reportedly been documented following vaccination.

Here immunoSEQ multiplex PCR was the method, and the copy in TCRdb shows in-frame clones only, minus some. Of 300,000 to 400,000 clones in the sample, 88% were seen once. The treatment is: about 20 received Ad26.COV2.S at low or high dose, single or two shots; several received placebo; per-sample allocation not given. Material that was analyzed had been drawn on day 63 after the first vaccine or placebo injection. A Boston adult aged 18-55 years was the donor. Expressing Wuhan-strain SARS-CoV-2 spike, an Ad26 vector served as the vaccine. CDR1 and CDR2 (germline): SGHAT, FQDESV (reference sequence). CDR3 length: 13 residues. With 2 bases removed from V and 3 bases from J, the gap between germline ends came to 8 bases. To note about this clone: The antigen is not known.

The sequence was collected from a person between 18 and 60 years old who received the Ad26.COV2.S COVID-19 vaccine or a placebo. This rearrangement joins TRBV11-1 to TRBJ2-7; D not resolved. This sample comprised peripheral blood, obtained in a trial of Ad26.COV2.S vaccine versus placebo. The CDR3: CASSLTDGYEQYF. CDR3 bases: TGTGCCAGCAGCTTAACTGACGGCTACGAGCAGTACTTC.